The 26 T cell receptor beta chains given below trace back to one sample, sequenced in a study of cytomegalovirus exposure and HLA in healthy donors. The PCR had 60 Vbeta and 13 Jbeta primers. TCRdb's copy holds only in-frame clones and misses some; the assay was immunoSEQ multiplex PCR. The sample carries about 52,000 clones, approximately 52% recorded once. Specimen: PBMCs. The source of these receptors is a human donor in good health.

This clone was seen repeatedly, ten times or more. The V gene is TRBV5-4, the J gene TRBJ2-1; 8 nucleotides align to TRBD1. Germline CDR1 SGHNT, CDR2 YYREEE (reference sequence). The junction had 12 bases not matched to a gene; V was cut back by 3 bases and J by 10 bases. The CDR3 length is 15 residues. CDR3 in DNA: TGTGCCAGCAGCTCCAGACAGGGGAATTCGCCAGAGCAGTTCTTC. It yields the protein CASSSRQGNSPEQFF.

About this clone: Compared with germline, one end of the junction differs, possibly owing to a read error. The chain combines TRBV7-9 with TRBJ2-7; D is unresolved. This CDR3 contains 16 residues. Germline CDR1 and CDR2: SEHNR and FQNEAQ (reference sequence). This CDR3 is CSSSLDIGEVGYEQYF. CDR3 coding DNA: TGTTCCAGCAGCTTAGATATCGGCGAGGTAGGTTACGAGCAGTACTTC.

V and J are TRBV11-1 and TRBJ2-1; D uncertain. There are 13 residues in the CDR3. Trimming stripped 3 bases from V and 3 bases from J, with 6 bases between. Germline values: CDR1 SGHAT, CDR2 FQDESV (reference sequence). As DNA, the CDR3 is TGTGCCAGCAGCTTCGACAACTACAATGAGCAGTTCTTC. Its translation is CASSFDNYNEQFF.

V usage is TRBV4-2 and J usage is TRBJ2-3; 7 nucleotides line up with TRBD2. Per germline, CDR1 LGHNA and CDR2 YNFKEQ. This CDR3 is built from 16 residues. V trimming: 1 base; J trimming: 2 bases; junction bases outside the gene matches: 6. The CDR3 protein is CASSQGLRGITDTQYF. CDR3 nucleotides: TGTGCCAGCAGCCAAGGGTTGCGGGGGATCACAGATACGCAGTATTTT.

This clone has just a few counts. The CDR3 DNA reads TGTGCCAGCAGCTTAGCCCTGGCGGGGGGGCAGGAGACCCAGTACTTC. As protein: CASSLALAGGQETQYF. The chain is built from TRBV7-6 and TRBJ2-5; 9 bases agree with TRBD2. CDR1 is SGHVS and CDR2 is FNYEAQ in the germline V gene. Trimming at V came to 0 bases and at J to 5 bases, leaving 7 bases not matched to a gene. The CDR3 has 16 amino acids. Variable domain in full (rest from reference TRBV7-6 and TRBJ2-5): GAGVSQSPRYKVTKRGQDVALRCDPISGHVSLYWYRQALGQGPEFLTYFNYEAQQDKSGLPNDRFSAERPEGSISTLTIQRTEQRDSAMYRCASSLALAGGQETQYFGPGTRLLVL.

The CDR3 loop reads CASSSDSSYGYTF. The DNA of the CDR3 is TGCGCCAGCAGCTCTGACAGTTCCTATGGCTACACCTTC. V and J are TRBV5-1 and TRBJ1-2; the D gene is possibly TRBD1 (5 bases). Trimming pared 3 bases from V and 4 bases from J, leaving 10 bases between. Germline lookup yields CDR1 SGHRS and CDR2 YFSETQ. The CDR3 runs 13 residues.

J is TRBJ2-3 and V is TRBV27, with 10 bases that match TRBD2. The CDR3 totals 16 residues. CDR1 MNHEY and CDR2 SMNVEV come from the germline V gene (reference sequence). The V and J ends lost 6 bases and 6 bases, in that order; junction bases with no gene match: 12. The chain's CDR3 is CASSLGMGLAWDTQYF. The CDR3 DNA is TGTGCCAGCAGCCTCGGAATGGGACTAGCGTGGGATACGCAGTATTTT.

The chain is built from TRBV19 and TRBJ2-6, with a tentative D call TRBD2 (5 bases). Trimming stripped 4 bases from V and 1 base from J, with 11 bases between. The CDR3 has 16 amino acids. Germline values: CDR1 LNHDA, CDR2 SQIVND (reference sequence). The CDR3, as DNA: TGTGCCAGTAGTAACGCCGGGGTTTCTGGGGCCAACGTCCTGACTTTC. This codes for CASSNAGVSGANVLTF.

Here the CDR3 reads CASSLEATGAETQYF. The CDR3 coding sequence is TGTGCCAGCAGCTTAGAAGCAACCGGAGCAGAGACCCAGTACTTC. J is TRBJ2-5 and V is TRBV7-6; D unclear. The CDR3 is made up of 15 amino acids. In germline, CDR1 is SGHVS, CDR2 FNYEAQ. The V gene lost 1 base and the J gene lost 4 bases, with 13 bases spanning the gap.

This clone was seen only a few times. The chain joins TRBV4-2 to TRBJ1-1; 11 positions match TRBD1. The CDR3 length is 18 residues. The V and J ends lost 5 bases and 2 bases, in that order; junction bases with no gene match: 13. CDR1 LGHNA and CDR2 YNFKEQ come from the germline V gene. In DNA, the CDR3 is TGTGCCAGCAGCTCCCACTCGGTGGGACAGGGGGGAAACACTGAAGCTTTCTTT. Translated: CASSSHSVGQGGNTEAFF.

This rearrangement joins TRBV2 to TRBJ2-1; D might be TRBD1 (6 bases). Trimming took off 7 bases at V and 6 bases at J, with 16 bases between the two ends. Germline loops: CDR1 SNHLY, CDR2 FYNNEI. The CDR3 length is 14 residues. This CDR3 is CASTRRGSSNEQFF. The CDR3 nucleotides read TGTGCCAGCACGCGTAGGGGGTCGAGCAATGAGCAGTTCTTC.

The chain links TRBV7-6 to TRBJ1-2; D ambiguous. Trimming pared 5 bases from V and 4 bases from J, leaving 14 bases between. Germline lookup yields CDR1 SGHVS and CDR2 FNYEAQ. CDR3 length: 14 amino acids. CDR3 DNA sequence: TGTGCCAGCAGCCCCCCTGGGCAGGTCTATGGCTACACCTTC. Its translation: CASSPPGQVYGYTF.

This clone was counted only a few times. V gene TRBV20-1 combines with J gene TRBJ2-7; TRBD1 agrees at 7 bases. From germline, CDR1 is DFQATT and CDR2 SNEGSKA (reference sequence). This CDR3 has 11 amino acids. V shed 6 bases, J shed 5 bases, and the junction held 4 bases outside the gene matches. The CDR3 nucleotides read TGCAGTGCGACCGGGACAGACGAGCAGTACTTC. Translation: CSATGTDEQYF.

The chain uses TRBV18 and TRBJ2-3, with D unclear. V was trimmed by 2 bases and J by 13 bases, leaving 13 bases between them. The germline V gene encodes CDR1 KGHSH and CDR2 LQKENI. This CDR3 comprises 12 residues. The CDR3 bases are TGTGCCAGCTCACCAAAGGTGGATGGAGAGTATTTT. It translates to CASSPKVDGEYF.

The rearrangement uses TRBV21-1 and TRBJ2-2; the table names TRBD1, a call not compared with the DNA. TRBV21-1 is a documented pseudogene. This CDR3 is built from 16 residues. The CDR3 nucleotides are TGTGCCAGCAGCCCAAGGACAGGGTTAATGGCCGGGGAGCTGTTTTTT. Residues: CASSPRTGLMAGELFF.

The CDR3 loop is CASSSQASGGTDTQYF. The CDR3 DNA sequence: TGTGCCAGCAGTTCCCAAGCTAGCGGGGGCACAGATACGCAGTATTTT. The chain is built from TRBV6-5 and TRBJ2-3, with TRBD2 matching over 9 bases. After removal of 4 bases from V and 1 base from J, the junction contained 6 bases not matched to a gene. Germline values: CDR1 MNHEY, CDR2 SVGAGI. This CDR3 has 16 amino acids.

The CDR3 is CASSYSTGYGTGELFF. The CDR3, as DNA: TGTGCCAGCAGTTACTCGACAGGGTACGGCACCGGGGAGCTGTTTTTT. The J gene is TRBJ2-2, the V gene TRBV6-6, with TRBD1 matching over 7 bases. This CDR3 contains 16 residues. CDR1 and CDR2 (germline): MNHNY, SVGAGI (reference sequence). The ends lost 0 bases at V and 4 bases at J; junction bases unmatched: 5.

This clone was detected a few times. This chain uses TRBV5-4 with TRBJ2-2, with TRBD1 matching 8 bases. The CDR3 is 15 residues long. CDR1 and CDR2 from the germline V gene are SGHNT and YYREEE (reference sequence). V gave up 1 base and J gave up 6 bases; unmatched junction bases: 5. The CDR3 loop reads CASSLQDRVAGELFF. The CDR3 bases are TGTGCCAGCAGCTTGCAGGACAGGGTTGCCGGGGAGCTGTTTTTT.

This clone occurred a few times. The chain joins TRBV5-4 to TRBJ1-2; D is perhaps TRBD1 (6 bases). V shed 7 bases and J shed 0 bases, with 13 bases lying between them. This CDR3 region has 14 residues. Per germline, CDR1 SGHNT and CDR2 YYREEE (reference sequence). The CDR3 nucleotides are TGTGCCAGCCAGGTACAGGGTGCTAACTATGGCTACACCTTC. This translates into CASQVQGANYGYTF. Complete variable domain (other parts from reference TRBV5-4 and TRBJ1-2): ETGVTQSPTHLIKTRGQQVTLRCSSQSGHNTVSWYQQALGQGPQFIFQYYREEENGRGNFPPRFSGLQFPNYSSELNVNALELDDSALYLCASQVQGANYGYTFGSGTRLTVV.

The CDR3 DNA sequence: TGTGCCACCAGCAGAGAATGGGGCGTGGGCACCGGGGAGCTGTTTTTT. Translation gives CATSREWGVGTGELFF. The rearrangement uses TRBV15 and TRBJ2-2; D is perhaps TRBD1 (5 bases). The CDR3 sequence is 16 residues long. Trimming took 0 bases from V and 4 from J, leaving 12 bases between them. The germline CDR1 and CDR2 sequences are LNHNV and YYDKDF (reference sequence). The variable domain in full, with the rest retrieved from reference TRBV15 and TRBJ2-2, is DAMVIQNPRYQVTQFGKPVTLSCSQTLNHNVMYWYQQKSSQAPKLLFHYYDKDFNNEADTPDNFQSRRPNTSFCFLDIRSPGLGDTAMYLCATSREWGVGTGELFFGEGSRLTVL.

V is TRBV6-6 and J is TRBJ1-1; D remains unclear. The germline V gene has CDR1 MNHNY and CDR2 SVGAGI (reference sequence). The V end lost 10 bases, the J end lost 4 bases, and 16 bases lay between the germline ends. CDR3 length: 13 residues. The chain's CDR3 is CATAQDRGTEAFF. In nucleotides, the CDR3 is TGTGCCACCGCCCAGGACCGGGGCACTGAAGCTTTCTTT.

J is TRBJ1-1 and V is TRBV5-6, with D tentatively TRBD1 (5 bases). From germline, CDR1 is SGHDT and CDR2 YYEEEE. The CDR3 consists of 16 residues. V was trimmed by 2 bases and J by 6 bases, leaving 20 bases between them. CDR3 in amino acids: CASSLWGTGGVAEAFF. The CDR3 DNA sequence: TGTGCCAGCAGCTTATGGGGTACCGGAGGGGTCGCTGAAGCTTTCTTT.

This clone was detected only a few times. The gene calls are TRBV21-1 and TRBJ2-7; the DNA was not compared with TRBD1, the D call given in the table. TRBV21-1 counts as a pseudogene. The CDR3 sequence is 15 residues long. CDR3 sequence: CASSKAEGDRDEQYF. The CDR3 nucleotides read TGTGCCAGCAGCAAAGCGGAGGGGGACAGGGACGAGCAGTACTTC.

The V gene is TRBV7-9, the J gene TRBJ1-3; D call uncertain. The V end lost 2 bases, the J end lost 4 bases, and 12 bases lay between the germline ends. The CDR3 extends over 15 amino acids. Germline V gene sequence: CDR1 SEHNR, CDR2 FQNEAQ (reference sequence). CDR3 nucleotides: TGTGCCAGCAGCTTAAACGGGGATGGAGGAAACACCATATATTTT. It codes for CASSLNGDGGNTIYF.

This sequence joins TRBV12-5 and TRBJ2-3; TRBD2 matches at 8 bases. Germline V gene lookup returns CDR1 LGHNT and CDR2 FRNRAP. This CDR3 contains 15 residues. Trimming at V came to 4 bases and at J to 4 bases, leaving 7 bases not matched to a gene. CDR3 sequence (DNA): TGTGCTAGTGGTTCCGGGGGGGCCTTATCAGATACGCAGTATTTT. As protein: CASGSGGALSDTQYF.

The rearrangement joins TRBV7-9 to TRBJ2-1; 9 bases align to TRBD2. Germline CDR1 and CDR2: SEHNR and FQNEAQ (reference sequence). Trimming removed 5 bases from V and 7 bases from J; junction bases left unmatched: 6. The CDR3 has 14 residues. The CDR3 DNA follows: TGTGCCAGCAGCGCCCAGACTAGCGGTAATGAGCAGTTCTTC. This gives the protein CASSAQTSGNEQFF.